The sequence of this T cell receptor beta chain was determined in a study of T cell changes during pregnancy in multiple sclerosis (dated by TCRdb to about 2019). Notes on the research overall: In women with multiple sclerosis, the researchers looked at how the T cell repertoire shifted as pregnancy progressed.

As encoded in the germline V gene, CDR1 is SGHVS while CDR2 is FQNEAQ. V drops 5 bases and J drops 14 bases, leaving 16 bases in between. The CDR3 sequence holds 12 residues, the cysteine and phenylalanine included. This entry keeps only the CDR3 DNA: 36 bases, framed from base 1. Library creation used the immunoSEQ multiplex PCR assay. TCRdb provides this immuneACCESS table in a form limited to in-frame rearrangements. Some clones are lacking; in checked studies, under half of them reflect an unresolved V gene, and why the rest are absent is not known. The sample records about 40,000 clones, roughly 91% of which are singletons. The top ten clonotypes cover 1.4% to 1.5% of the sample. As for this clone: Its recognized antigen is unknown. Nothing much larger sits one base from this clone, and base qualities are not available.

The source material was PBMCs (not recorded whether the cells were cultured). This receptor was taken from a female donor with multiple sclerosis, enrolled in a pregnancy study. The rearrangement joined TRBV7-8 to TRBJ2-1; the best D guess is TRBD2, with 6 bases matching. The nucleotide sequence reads TGTGCCAGCAGCCCCGCCACTGGGGGGAAGTTCTTC. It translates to CASSPATGGKFF.